The entry that follows covers one TCR beta chain sequence. Its antigen is not known. The sample belongs to a study of cytomegalovirus exposure and HLA in healthy donors. Study-wide results and limits: Reportedly, cytomegalovirus status was diagnosed with high sensitivity and specificity.

PCR primers comprised 60 Vbeta and 13 Jbeta primers. The repertoire was sequenced with immunoSEQ multiplex PCR; TCRdb's copy has only in-frame clones and lacks some. Altogether 160,000 or so clones are present, more than 70% being singletons, with the ten largest covering about 1.3%. This TCR derives from a man aged 55 to 70 in good health and CMV-seronegative. The sample was PBMCs.

The CDR3 protein is CSVGGGSSGSTDTQYF. Written as DNA, the CDR3 is TGCAGCGTTGGGGGGGGTAGTAGCGGCAGCACAGATACGCAGTATTTT. The chain joins TRBV29-1 to TRBJ2-3; 7 bases agree with TRBD2. From germline, CDR1 is SQVTM and CDR2 ANQGSEA. Unmatched junction bases numbered 10, after V lost 4 bases and J lost 0 bases. The CDR3 totals 16 residues.